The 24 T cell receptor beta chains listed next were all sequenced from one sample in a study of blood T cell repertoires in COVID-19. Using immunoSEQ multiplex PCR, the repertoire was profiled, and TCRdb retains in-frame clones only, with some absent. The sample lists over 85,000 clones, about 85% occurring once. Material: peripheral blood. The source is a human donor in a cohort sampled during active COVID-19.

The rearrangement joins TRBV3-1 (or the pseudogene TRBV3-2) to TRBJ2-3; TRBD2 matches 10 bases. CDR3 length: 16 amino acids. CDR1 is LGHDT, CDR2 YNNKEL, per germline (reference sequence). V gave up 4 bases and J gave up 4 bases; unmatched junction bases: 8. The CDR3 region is CASSRDTSGDPDTQYF. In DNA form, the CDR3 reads TGTGCCAGCAGCCGCGACACTAGCGGGGATCCAGATACGCAGTATTTT.

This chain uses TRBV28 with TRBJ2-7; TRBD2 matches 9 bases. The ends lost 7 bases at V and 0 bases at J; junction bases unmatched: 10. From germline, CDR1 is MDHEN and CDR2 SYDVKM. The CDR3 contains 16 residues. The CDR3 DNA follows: TGTGCCAGCACCTTAAGGGGTAGCGGGAGCTCCTACGAGCAGTACTTC. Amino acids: CASTLRGSGSSYEQYF.

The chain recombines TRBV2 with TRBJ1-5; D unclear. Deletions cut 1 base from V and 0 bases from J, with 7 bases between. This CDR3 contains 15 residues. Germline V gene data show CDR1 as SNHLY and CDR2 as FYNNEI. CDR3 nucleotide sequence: TGTGCCAGCAGTGAAGGACTCTTTAGCAATCAGCCCCAGCATTTT. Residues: CASSEGLFSNQPQHF.

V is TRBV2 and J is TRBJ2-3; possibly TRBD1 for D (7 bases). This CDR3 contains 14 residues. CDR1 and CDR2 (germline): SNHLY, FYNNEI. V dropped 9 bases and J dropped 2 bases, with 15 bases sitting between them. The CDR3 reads CASRQGGVTDTQYF. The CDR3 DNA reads TGTGCCAGTAGACAGGGCGGGGTCACAGATACGCAGTATTTT.

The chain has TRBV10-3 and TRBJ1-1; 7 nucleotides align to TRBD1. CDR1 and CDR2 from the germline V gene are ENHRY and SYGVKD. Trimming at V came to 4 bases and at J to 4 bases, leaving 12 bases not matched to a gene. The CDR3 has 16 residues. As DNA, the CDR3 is TGTGCCATCAGTGCGCCCGGGACGAGGGGGCCCACTGAAGCTTTCTTT. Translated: CAISAPGTRGPTEAFF.

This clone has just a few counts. Here the CDR3 DNA reads TGTGCCAGCAGTTACCGGCGGGTCTCCTACGAGCAGTACTTC. This gives the protein CASSYRRVSYEQYF. This chain uses TRBV6-5 with TRBJ2-7; tentatively, D is TRBD2 (5 bases). CDR1 is MNHEY and CDR2 is SVGAGI in the germline V gene. V was clipped by 2 bases and J by 0 bases, with 8 bases between them. There are 14 residues in the CDR3.

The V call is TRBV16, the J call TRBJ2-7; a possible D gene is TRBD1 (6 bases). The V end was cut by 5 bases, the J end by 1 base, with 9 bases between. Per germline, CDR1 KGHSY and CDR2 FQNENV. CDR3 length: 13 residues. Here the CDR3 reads CASSATGSYEQYF. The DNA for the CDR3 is TGTGCCAGCAGCGCGACAGGTTCCTACGAGCAGTACTTC.

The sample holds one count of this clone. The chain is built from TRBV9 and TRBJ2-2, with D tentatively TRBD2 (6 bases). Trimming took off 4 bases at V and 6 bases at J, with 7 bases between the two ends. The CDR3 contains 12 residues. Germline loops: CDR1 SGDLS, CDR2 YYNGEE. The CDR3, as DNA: TGTGCCAGCAGCTCGGGGGCCGGGGAGCTGTTTTTT. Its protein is CASSSGAGELFF.

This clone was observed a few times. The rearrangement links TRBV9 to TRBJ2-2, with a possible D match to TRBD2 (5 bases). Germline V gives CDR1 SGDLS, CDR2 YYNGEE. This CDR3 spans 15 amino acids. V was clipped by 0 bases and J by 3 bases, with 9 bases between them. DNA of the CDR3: TGTGCCAGCAGCGTAGCATCGAGGGACACCGGGGAGCTGTTTTTT. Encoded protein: CASSVASRDTGELFF.

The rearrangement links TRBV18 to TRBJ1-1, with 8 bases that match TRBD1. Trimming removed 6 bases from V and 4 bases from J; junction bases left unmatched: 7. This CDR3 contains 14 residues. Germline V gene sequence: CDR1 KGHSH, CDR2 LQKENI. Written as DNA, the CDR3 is TGTGCCAGCTCTGCAGGGGGCGGGGTCACTGAAGCTTTCTTT. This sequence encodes CASSAGGGVTEAFF. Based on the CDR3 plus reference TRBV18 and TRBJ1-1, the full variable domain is NAGVMQNPRHLVRRRGQEARLRCSPMKGHSHVYWYRQLPEEGLKFMVYLQKENIIDESGMPKERFSAEFPKEGPSILRIQQVVRGDSAAYFCASSAGGGVTEAFFGQGTRLTVV.

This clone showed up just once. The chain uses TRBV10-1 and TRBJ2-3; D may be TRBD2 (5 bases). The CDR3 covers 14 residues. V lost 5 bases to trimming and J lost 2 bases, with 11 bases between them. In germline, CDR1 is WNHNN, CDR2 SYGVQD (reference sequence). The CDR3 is CASSLGVNTDTQYF. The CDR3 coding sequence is TGCGCCAGCAGTCTGGGAGTGAACACAGATACGCAGTATTTT.

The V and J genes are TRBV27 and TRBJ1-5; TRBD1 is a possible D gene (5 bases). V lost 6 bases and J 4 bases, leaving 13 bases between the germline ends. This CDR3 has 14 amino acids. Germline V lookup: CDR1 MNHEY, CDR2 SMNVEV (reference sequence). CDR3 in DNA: TGTGCCAGCAGCTCCACAGGTACGAATCAGCCCCAGCATTTT. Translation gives CASSSTGTNQPQHF.

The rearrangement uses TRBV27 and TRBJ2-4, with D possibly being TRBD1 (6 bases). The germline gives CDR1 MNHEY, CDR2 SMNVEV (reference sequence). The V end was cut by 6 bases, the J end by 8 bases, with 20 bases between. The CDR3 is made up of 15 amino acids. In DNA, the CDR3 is TGTGCCAGCAGCCCCAGGAGAATAGAGGGGGACATTCAGTACTTC. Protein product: CASSPRRIEGDIQYF.

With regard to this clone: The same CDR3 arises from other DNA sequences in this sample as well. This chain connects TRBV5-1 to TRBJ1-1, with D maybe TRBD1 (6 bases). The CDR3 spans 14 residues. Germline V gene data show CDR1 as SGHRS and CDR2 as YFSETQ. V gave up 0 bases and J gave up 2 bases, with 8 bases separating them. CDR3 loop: CASSLGTANTEAFF. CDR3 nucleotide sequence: TGCGCCAGCAGCTTGGGGACAGCCAACACTGAAGCTTTCTTT.

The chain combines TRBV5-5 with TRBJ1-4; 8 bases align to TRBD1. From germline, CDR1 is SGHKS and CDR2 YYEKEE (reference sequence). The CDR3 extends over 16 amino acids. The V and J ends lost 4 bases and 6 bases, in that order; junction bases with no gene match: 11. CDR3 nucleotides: TGTGCCAGCAGCCCCAATTTCGGACAGGGCTATGAAAAACTGTTTTTT. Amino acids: CASSPNFGQGYEKLFF.

CDR3 loop: CASSYPSGGGPDTQYF. The CDR3 DNA is TGTGCCAGCAGTTACCCAAGCGGGGGTGGGCCAGATACGCAGTATTTT. The chain has TRBV6-2 or TRBV6-3 and TRBJ2-3; 8 bases match TRBD2. This CDR3 is 16 amino acids long. Per the germline V gene, CDR1 is MNHEY and CDR2 is SVGEGT. After removal of 2 bases from V and 4 bases from J, the junction contained 8 bases not matched to a gene.

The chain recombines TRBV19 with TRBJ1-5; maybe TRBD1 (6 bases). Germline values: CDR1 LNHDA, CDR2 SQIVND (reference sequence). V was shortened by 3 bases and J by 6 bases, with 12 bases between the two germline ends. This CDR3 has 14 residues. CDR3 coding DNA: TGTGCCAGTAGTATTATAACAGGGCGTCAGCCCCAGCATTTT. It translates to CASSIITGRQPQHF.

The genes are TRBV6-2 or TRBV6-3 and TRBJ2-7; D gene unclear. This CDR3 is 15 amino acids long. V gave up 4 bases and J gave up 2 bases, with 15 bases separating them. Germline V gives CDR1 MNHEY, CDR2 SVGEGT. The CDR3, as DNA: TGTGCCAGCAGTTCTCCCCGCACTACTACCTACGAGCAGTACTTC. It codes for CASSSPRTTTYEQYF.

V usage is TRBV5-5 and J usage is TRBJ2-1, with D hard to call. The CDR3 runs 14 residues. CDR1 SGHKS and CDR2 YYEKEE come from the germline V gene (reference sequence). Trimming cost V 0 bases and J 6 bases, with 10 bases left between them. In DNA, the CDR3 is TGTGCCAGCAGCTTGGAGATCGGCGGCAATGAGCAGTTCTTC. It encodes CASSLEIGGNEQFF.

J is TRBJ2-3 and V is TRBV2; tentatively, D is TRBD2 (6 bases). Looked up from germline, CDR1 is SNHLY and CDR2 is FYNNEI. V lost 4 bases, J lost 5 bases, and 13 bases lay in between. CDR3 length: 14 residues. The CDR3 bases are TGTGCCAGCAGTGGGCAGCGGCGGGGAGATACGCAGTATTTT. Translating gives CASSGQRRGDTQYF. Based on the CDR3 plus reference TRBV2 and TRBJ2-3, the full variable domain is EPEVTQTPSHQVTQMGQEVILRCVPISNHLYFYWYRQILGQKVEFLVSFYNNEISEKSEIFDDQFSVERPDGSNFTLKIRSTKLEDSAMYFCASSGQRRGDTQYFGPGTRLTVL.

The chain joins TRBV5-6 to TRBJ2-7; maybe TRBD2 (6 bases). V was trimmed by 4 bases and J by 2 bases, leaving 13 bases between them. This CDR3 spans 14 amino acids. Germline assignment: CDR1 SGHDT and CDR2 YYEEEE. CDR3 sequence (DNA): TGTGCCAGCAGCCCGTGGCGGACTACCTACGAGCAGTACTTC. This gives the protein CASSPWRTTYEQYF.

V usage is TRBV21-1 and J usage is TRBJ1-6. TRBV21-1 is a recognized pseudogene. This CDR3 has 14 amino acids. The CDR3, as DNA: TGTGCCAGCAGCAAGAGGGGGGGGAATTCACCCCTCCACTTT. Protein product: CASSKRGGNSPLHF.

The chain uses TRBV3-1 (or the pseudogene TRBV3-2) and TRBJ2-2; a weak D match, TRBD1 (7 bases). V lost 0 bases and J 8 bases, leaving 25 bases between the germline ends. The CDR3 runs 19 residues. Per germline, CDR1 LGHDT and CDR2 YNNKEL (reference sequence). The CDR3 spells CASSQEDYGTAHLSGELFF. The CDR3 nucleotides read TGTGCCAGCAGCCAAGAGGACTACGGGACAGCCCATCTCTCTGGGGAGCTGTTTTTT.

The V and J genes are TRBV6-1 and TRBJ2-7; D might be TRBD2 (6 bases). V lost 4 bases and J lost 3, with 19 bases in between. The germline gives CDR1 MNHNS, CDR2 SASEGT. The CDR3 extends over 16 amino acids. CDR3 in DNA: TGTGCCAGCAGTGGCCGGGGAGGCAGCTCCTACTACGAGCAGTACTTC. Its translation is CASSGRGGSSYYEQYF.